This TCR beta chain was retrieved from a study of vaccination and CD4 T cells after COVID-19. Across the whole study: Blood was drawn a median around 73 days post second dose, range 14 to 241. From HCoV-229E, HCoV-OC43, HCoV-NL63 and SARS-CoV-2, overlapping spike peptides were used to stimulate the cells. Overall study findings and caveats: This study had few convalescent patients and no early post-infection samples.

The time point denotes: late sampling 161 to 241 days after vaccination in three convalescent patients. Treatment meaning: roughly ten-day PBMC culture with coronavirus spike peptide pools or control peptides (ViraFEST assay). Comment on this clonotype: Its target is unknown.

Researchers used the Oncomine TCR Beta short-read assay to sequence DNA from cultured CD4+ T cells. Each CDR3 protein is one row after TCRdb ran MiXCR on the PCR reads. The data contain under 20,000 distinct CDR3 sequences, approximately 56% of them singletons. The CDR3 spans 15 residues. V trimming: 3 bases; J trimming: 8 bases; junction bases outside the gene matches: 8. Germline V CDR1 and CDR2: MNHEY, SMNVEV (reference sequence). The sample in question was CD4+ T cells from blood, cultured in vitro, obtained about 7 months after SARS-CoV-2 vaccination. This TCR was recovered from a human donor who had recovered from COVID-19. This sequence joins TRBV27 and TRBJ2-2; the match to TRBD1 covers 8 bases. CDR3 region: CASSFDRGAYGELFF. CDR3 bases: TGTGCCAGCAGTTTCGACAGGGGAGCGTATGGGGAGCTGTTTTTT.